This T cell receptor beta chain was documented in a study of blood T cell repertoires in COVID-19. Turning to the study itself: Acute-phase and convalescent COVID-19 samples originated in the United States, Italy and Spain. PBMCs, B-cell-depleted T cells, or T cells provided the cDNA or gDNA that made up the material.

In the authors' methods: Reference gene primers were amplified, and this amplification served to estimate nucleated cell counts. Repertoires were generated with immunoSEQ multiplex PCR, while TCRdb's copy carries only in-frame clones and drops some. V, J and clone size are taken as reported in that table, and D and trimming were inferred from the DNA itself. Of around 340,000 clones in the sample, 80% to 90% were seen once. From germline, CDR1 is SGHNT and CDR2 YYREEE (reference sequence). Trimming took off 0 bases at V and 10 bases at J, with 14 bases between the two ends. The CDR3 is 15 amino acids.

Sequencing was performed on peripheral blood. The chain combines TRBV5-4 with TRBJ2-6; the D gene is possibly TRBD1 (6 bases). The sequence came from a man younger than 40 with active or convalescent COVID-19. The CDR3 sequence: CASSLEQGVGNVLTF. The CDR3 DNA sequence: TGTGCCAGCAGCTTGGAACAGGGAGTGGGGAACGTCCTGACTTTC.